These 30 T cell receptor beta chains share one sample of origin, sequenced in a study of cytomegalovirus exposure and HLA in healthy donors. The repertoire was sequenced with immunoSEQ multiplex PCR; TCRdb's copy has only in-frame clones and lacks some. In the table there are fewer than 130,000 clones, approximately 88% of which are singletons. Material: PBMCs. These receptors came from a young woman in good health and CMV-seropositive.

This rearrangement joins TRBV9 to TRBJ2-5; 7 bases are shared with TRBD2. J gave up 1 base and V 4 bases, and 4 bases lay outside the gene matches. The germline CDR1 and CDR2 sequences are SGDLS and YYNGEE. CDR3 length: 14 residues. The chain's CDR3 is CASSPLAAQETQYF. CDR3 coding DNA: TGTGCCAGCAGCCCTCTAGCGGCCCAAGAGACCCAGTACTTC.

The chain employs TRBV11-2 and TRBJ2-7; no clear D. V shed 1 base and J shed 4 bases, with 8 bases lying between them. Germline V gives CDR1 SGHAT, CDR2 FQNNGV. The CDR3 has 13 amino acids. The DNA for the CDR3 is TGTGCCAGCAGCTTAGGACTGCCTTACGAGCAGTACTTC. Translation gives CASSLGLPYEQYF.

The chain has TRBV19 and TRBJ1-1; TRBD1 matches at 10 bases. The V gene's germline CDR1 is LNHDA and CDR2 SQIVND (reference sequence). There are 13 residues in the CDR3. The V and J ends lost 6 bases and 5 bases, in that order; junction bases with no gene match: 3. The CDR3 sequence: CASSRDRGTEAFF. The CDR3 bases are TGTGCCAGTAGCCGGGACAGGGGTACTGAAGCTTTCTTT.

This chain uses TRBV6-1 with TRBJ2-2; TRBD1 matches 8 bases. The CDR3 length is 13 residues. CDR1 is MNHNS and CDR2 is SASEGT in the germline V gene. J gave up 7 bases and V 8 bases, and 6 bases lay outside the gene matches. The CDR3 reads CASSEQGVGELFF. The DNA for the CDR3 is TGTGCCAGCTCAGAACAGGGGGTCGGGGAGCTGTTTTTT.

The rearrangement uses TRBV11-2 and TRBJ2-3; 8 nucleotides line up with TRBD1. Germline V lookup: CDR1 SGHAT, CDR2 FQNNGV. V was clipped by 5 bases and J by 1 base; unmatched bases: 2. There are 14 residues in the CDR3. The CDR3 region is CASSATGGTDTQYF. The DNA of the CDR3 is TGTGCCAGCAGCGCGACAGGGGGCACAGATACGCAGTATTTT.

The CDR3 here is CASSRRVGVSSYNSPLHF. The CDR3, as DNA: TGTGCCAGCAGCCGCAGAGTAGGGGTAAGCTCCTATAATTCACCCCTCCACTTT. The V gene is TRBV5-6, the J gene TRBJ1-6, with a tentative D call TRBD1 (5 bases). V lost 4 bases, J lost 0 bases, and 17 bases lay in between. CDR1 and CDR2 (germline): SGHDT, YYEEEE. This CDR3 spans 18 amino acids.

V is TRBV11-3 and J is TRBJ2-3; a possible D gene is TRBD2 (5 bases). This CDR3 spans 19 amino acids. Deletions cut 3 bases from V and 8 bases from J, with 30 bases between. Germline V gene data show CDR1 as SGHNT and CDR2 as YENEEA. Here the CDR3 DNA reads TGTGCCAGCAGCTTCGATCGGTTCTTTGGAGGCCGTTTTTTTGGTACGCAGTATTTT. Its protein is CASSFDRFFGGRFFGTQYF.

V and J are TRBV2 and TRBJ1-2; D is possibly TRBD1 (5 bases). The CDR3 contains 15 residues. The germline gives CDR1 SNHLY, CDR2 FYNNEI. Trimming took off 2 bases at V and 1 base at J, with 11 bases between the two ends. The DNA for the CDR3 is TGTGCCAGCAGTGAAAGTACAGGCTATAACTATGGCTACACCTTC. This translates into CASSESTGYNYGYTF.

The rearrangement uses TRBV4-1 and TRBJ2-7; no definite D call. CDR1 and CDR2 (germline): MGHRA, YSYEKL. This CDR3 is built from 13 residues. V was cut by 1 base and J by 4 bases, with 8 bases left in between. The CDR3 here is CASSQATHYEQYF. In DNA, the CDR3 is TGCGCCAGCAGCCAAGCGACACATTACGAGCAGTACTTC.

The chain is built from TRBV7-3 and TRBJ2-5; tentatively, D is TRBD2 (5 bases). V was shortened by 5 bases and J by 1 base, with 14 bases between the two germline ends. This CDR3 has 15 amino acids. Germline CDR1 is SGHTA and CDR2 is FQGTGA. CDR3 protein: CASSPRGWAQETQYF. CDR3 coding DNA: TGTGCCAGCAGCCCCCGGGGATGGGCCCAAGAGACCCAGTACTTC.

CDR3 DNA sequence: TGTGCCAGCAGCCCCGACACGTATAGCAATCAGCCCCAGCATTTT. Encoded protein: CASSPDTYSNQPQHF. This chain links TRBV4-2 with TRBJ1-5; D uncertain. The CDR3 extends over 15 amino acids. The germline CDR1 and CDR2 sequences are LGHNA and YNFKEQ. Trimming took off 4 bases at V and 0 bases at J, with 10 bases between the two ends.

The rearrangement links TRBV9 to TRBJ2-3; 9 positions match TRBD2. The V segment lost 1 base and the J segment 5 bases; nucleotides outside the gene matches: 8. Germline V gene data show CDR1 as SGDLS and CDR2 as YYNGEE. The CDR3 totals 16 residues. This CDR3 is CASSVSSGGWGDTQYF. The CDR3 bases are TGTGCCAGCAGCGTATCCAGCGGGGGGTGGGGAGATACGCAGTATTTT.

The CDR3 reads CASSMRRRPNQPQHF. In DNA, the CDR3 is TGTGCCAGTAGTATGCGGCGCCGGCCAAATCAGCCCCAGCATTTT. This chain uses TRBV19 with TRBJ1-5; D gene uncertain. CDR3 length: 15 residues. V was clipped by 3 bases and J by 4 bases, with 13 bases between them. Looked up from germline, CDR1 is LNHDA and CDR2 is SQIVND (reference sequence).

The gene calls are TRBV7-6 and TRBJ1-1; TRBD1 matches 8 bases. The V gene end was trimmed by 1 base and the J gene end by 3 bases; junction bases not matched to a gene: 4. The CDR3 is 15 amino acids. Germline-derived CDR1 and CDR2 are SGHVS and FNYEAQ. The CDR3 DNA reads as TGTGCCAGCAGCTTAGGGACAGGGATATACACTGAAGCTTTCTTT. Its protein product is CASSLGTGIYTEAFF.

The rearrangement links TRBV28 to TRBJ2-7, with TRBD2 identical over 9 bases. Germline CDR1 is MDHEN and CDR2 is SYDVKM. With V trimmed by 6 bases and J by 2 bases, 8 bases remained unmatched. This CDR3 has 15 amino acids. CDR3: CASRSGLARPYEQYF. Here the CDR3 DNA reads TGTGCCAGCAGGTCAGGACTAGCGCGTCCCTACGAGCAGTACTTC.

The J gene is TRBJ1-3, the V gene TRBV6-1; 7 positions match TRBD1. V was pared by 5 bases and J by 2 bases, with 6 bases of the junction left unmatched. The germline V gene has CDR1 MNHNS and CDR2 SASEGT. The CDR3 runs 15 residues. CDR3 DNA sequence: TGTGCCAGCAGTCCCCTCGACAGGGCTGGAAACACCATATATTTT. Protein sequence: CASSPLDRAGNTIYF.

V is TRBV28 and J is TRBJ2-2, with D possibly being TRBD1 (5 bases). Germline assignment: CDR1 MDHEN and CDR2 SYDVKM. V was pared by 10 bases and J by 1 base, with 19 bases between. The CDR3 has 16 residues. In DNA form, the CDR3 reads TGTGCCACCCAAACGGTAGGGGCAGTGAACACCGGGGAGCTGTTTTTT. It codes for CATQTVGAVNTGELFF.

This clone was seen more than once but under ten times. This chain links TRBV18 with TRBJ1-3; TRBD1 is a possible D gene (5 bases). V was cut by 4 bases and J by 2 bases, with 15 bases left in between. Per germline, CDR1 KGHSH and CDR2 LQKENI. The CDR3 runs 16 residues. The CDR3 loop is CASSRKPGGAGNTIYF. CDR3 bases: TGTGCCAGCTCACGCAAGCCGGGAGGGGCTGGAAACACCATATATTTT.

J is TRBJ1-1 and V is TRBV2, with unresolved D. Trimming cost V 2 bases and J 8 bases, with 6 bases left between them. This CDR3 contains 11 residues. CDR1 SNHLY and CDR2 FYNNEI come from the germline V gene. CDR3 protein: CASSERGEAFF. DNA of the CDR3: TGTGCCAGCAGTGAACGAGGGGAAGCTTTCTTT.

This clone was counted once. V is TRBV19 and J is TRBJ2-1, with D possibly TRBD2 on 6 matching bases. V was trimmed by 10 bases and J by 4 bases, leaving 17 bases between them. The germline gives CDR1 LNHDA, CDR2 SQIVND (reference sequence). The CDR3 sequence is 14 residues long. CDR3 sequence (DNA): TGTGCCACTCGGGACTCCGGCGCATACAATGAGCAGTTCTTC. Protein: CATRDSGAYNEQFF. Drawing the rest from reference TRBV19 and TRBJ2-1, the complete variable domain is DGGITQSPKYLFRKEGQNVTLSCEQNLNHDAMYWYRQDPGQGLRLIYYSQIVNDFQKGDIAEGYSVSREKKESFPLTVTSAQKNPTAFYLCATRDSGAYNEQFFGPGTRLTVL.

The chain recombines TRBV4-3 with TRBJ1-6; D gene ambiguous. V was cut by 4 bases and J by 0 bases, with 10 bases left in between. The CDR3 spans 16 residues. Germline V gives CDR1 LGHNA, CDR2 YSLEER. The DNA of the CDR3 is TGCGCCAGCAGCCGATACAGAAGCTCCTATAATTCACCCCTCCACTTT. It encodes CASSRYRSSYNSPLHF.

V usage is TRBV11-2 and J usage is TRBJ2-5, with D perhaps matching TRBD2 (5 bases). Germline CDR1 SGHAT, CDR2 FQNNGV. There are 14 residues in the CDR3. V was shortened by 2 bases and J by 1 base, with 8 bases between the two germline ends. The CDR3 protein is CASSLLSGQETQYF. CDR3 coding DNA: TGTGCCAGCAGCTTACTCAGCGGCCAAGAGACCCAGTACTTC.

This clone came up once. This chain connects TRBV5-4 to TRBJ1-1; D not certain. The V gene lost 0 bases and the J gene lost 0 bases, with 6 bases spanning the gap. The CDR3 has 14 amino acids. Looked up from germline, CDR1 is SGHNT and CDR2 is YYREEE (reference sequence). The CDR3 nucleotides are TGTGCCAGCAGCTTGGCGGGTATGAACACTGAAGCTTTCTTT. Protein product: CASSLAGMNTEAFF. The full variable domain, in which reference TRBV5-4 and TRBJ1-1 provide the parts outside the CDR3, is ETGVTQSPTHLIKTRGQQVTLRCSSQSGHNTVSWYQQALGQGPQFIFQYYREEENGRGNFPPRFSGLQFPNYSSELNVNALELDDSALYLCASSLAGMNTEAFFGQGTRLTVV.

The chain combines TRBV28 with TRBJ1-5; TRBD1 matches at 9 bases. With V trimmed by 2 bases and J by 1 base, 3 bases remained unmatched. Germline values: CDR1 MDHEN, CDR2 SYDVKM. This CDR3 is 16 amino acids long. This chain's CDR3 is CASSLLGQGSNQPQHF. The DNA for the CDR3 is TGTGCCAGCAGTTTACTAGGACAGGGGAGCAATCAGCCCCAGCATTTT.

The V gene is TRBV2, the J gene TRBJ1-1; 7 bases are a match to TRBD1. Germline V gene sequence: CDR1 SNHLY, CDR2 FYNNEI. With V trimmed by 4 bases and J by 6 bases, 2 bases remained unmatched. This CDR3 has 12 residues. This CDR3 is CASSGQGAEAFF. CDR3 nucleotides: TGTGCCAGCAGTGGGCAGGGGGCTGAAGCTTTCTTT.

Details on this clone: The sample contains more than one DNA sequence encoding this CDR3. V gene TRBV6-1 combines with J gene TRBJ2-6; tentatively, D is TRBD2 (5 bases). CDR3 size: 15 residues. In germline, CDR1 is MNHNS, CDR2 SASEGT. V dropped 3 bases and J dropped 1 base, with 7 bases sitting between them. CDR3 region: CASSDRGSGANVLTF. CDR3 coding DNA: TGTGCCAGCAGTGATCGGGGATCTGGGGCCAACGTCCTGACTTTC.

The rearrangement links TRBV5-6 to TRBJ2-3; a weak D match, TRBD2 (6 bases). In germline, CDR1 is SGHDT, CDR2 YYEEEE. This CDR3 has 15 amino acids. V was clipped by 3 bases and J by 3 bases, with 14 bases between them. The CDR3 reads CASSYDPGLTDTQYF. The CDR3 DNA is TGTGCCAGCAGCTATGATCCGGGACTTACAGATACGCAGTATTTT. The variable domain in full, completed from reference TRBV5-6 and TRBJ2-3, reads DAGVTQSPTHLIKTRGQQVTLRCSPKSGHDTVSWYQQALGQGPQFIFQYYEEEERQRGNFPDRFSGHQFPNYSSELNVNALLLGDSALYLCASSYDPGLTDTQYFGPGTRLTVL.

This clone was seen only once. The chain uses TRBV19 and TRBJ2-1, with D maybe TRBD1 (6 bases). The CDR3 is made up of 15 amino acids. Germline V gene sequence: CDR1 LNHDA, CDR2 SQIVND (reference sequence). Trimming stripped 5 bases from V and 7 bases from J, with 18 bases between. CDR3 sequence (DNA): TGTGCCAGTAGTCAGCTAGGTAAGGGGACAAATGAGCAGTTCTTC. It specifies CASSQLGKGTNEQFF.

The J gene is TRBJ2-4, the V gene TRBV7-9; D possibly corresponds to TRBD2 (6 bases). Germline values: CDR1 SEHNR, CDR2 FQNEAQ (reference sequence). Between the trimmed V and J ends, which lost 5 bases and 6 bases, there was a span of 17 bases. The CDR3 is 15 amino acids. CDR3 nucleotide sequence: TGTGCCAGCAGCCCCTGGACCCGGGACTCAAACATTCAGTACTTC. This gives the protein CASSPWTRDSNIQYF.

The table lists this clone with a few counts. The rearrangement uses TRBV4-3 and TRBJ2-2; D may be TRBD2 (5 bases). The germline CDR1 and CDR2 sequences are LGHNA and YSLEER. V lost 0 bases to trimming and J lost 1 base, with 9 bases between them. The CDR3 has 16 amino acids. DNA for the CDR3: TGCGCCAGCAGCCAAGAAGCTAGCCTGAACACCGGGGAGCTGTTTTTT. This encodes CASSQEASLNTGELFF.